The 20 T cell receptor beta chains listed next were all sequenced from one sample in a study of CD8 T cells in Susac syndrome. RNA in amounts of about 0.45 to 1 ug was reverse transcribed with random hexamers. TCRdb passed the immunoSEQ multiplex PCR reads through MiXCR, listing each CDR3 protein once. The table has about 300,000 distinct CDR3 sequences, roughly 94% seen once. The sequencing sample was made of CD4+ T cells from PBMCs. Source of these receptors: a human donor with multiple sclerosis.

V is TRBV5-4 and J is TRBJ2-7, with 13 bases fitting TRBD2. CDR1 SGHNT and CDR2 YYREEE come from the germline V gene (reference sequence). Unmatched junction bases numbered 10, after V lost 4 bases and J lost 12 bases. The CDR3 contains 14 residues. CDR3 bases: TGTGCCAGCAGCCCCGGGACTAGCGGGAAGAATCTGTACTTC. It specifies CASSPGTSGKNLYF.

The chain has TRBV7-3 and TRBJ2-3; 7 bases match TRBD2. Per germline, CDR1 SGHTA and CDR2 FQGTGA. This CDR3 region has 15 residues. V lost 2 bases, J lost 4 bases, and 6 bases stayed unmatched. The CDR3 DNA is TGTGCCAGCAGCTTACAAGCGGGATACGCAGATACGCAGTATTTT. This gives the protein CASSLQAGYADTQYF. Complete variable domain (other parts from reference TRBV7-3 and TRBJ2-3): GAGVSQTPSNKVTEKGKYVELRCDPISGHTALYWYRQSLGQGPEFLIYFQGTGAADDSGLPNDRFFAVRPEGSVSTLKIQRTERGDSAVYLCASSLQAGYADTQYFGPGTRLTVL.

The gene calls are TRBV24-1 and TRBJ2-5; D not resolved. V lost 12 bases to trimming and J lost 4 bases, with 11 bases between them. Germline loops: CDR1 KGHDR, CDR2 SFDVKD. The CDR3 totals 11 residues. The CDR3 DNA is TGTGCCTCAGGCCTCGGAGAGACCCAGTACTTC. This gives the protein CASGLGETQYF.

The chain recombines TRBV5-1 with TRBJ2-2; D unresolved. Trimming took 0 bases from V and 0 from J, leaving 9 bases between them. This CDR3 has 16 residues. CDR1 is SGHRS and CDR2 is YFSETQ in the germline V gene. The chain's CDR3 is CASSLEASTNTGELFF. Written as DNA, the CDR3 is TGCGCCAGCAGCTTGGAAGCGAGCACGAACACCGGGGAGCTGTTTTTT. Full variable domain (missing parts from reference TRBV5-1 and TRBJ2-2): KAGVTQTPRYLIKTRGQQVTLSCSPISGHRSVSWYQQTPGQGLQFLFEYFSETQRNKGNFPGRFSGRQFSNSRSEMNVSTLELGDSALYLCASSLEASTNTGELFFGEGSRLTVL.

The rearrangement joins TRBV10-3 to TRBJ2-1; D tentatively fits TRBD1 or TRBD2 (5 bases each). The germline V gene has CDR1 ENHRY and CDR2 SYGVKD. CDR3 length equals 11 residues. The ends were cut back, 6 bases at V and 10 bases at J, with 10 bases in the middle. DNA for the CDR3: TGTGCCATCAGGAGGGGTGGAGAGCAGTTCTTC. Translated: CAIRRGGEQFF.

The rearrangement links TRBV5-5 to TRBJ1-1; 9 bases agree with TRBD1. V lost 0 bases, J lost 6 bases, and 6 bases stayed unmatched. The germline gives CDR1 SGHKS, CDR2 YYEKEE (reference sequence). The CDR3 sequence is 15 residues long. The DNA of the CDR3 is TGTGCCAGCAGCTTGGTGGGACAGGGCTTCGCTGAAGCTTTCTTT. It yields the protein CASSLVGQGFAEAFF.

The V gene is TRBV19, the J gene TRBJ1-5; 7 bases fit TRBD1. The CDR3 has 15 residues. The germline V gene encodes CDR1 LNHDA and CDR2 SQIVND (reference sequence). Trimming took 5 bases from V and 6 from J; bases not matched to a gene: 10. This CDR3 reads CASSLQTGFLQPQHF. CDR3 coding DNA: TGTGCCAGTAGTCTACAGACAGGGTTTCTTCAGCCCCAGCATTTT.

The DNA for the CDR3 is TGTGCCAGCTCACAGGGGAACTCTGGAAACACCATATATTTT. Translated, it gives CASSQGNSGNTIYF. J is TRBJ1-3 and V is TRBV18; D may be TRBD1 (5 bases). Trimming removed 4 bases at V and 0 bases at J, with 7 bases between. Germline values: CDR1 KGHSH, CDR2 LQKENI. The CDR3 spans 14 residues.

The chain carries TRBV4-2 and TRBJ2-3; D remains unclear. This CDR3 is 13 amino acids long. The ends were cut back, 4 bases at V and 4 bases at J, with 9 bases in the middle. Germline loops: CDR1 LGHNA, CDR2 YNFKEQ. The CDR3 sequence is CASSPFGADTQYF. CDR3 sequence (DNA): TGTGCCAGCAGCCCCTTTGGGGCAGATACGCAGTATTTT.

The J gene is TRBJ2-3, the V gene TRBV24-1; TRBD1 or TRBD2 may be the D gene (5 bases each). CDR1 and CDR2 (germline): KGHDR, SFDVKD. The V end was cut by 2 bases, the J end by 11 bases, with 13 bases between. This CDR3 region has 13 residues. The CDR3 DNA reads as TGTGCCACCAGTGATTCCTCTTTGGGGGAGCAGTATTTT. This gives the protein CATSDSSLGEQYF.

This sequence joins TRBV7-8 and TRBJ1-2; tentatively, D is TRBD1 (5 bases). CDR1 is SGHVS and CDR2 is FQNEAQ in the germline V gene. The ends were cut back, 5 bases at V and 0 bases at J, with 19 bases in the middle. This CDR3 contains 17 residues. DNA of the CDR3: TGTGCCAGCAGCGCAGCTAGTGGGACCTCCACTAACTATGGCTACACCTTC. This translates into CASSAASGTSTNYGYTF.

The rearrangement joins TRBV7-2 to TRBJ1-1; tentative D call: TRBD1 (5 bases). Germline assignment: CDR1 SGHTA and CDR2 FQGNSA. With 2 bases removed from V and 10 bases from J, the gap between germline ends came to 11 bases. The CDR3 runs 12 residues. CDR3: CASSLHRGRAFF. The CDR3 nucleotides are TGTGCCAGCAGCTTACATAGGGGTCGAGCTTTCTTT.

The chain couples TRBV19 to TRBJ1-5, with D hard to call. CDR1 and CDR2 from the germline V gene are LNHDA and SQIVND (reference sequence). The CDR3 runs to 14 residues. V was trimmed by 7 bases and J by 0 bases, leaving 10 bases between them. The CDR3 here is CASTRRYSNQPQHF. CDR3 nucleotides: TGTGCCAGTACCCGGAGGTATAGCAATCAGCCCCAGCATTTT.

The CDR3 spells CASSQSLGTDREAFF. The CDR3 nucleotides read TGCGCCAGCAGCCAAAGCCTCGGGACTGACCGAGAAGCTTTCTTT. This rearrangement joins TRBV4-3 to TRBJ1-1, with D tentatively TRBD1 (5 bases). The germline gives CDR1 LGHNA, CDR2 YSLEER. Trimming shortened V by 2 bases and J by 8 bases, and 18 bases separated the two germline ends. The CDR3 loop spans 15 amino acids.

The V gene is TRBV7-8, the J gene TRBJ1-1; D remains ambiguous. This CDR3 is built from 14 residues. V was shortened by 1 base and J by 7 bases, with 13 bases between the two germline ends. Germline V lookup: CDR1 SGHVS, CDR2 FQNEAQ. This CDR3 reads CASSLDPQKVEAFF. CDR3 in DNA: TGTGCCAGCAGCTTAGACCCGCAGAAGGTTGAAGCTTTCTTT.

V and J are TRBV2 and TRBJ1-5; D may be TRBD1 (6 bases). Germline CDR1 reads SNHLY; CDR2 reads FYNNEI. The V and J ends lost 8 bases and 7 bases respectively, with 15 bases between them. The CDR3 is 13 residues long. The CDR3 region is CASGTGQGQPQHF. In DNA, the CDR3 is TGTGCCAGCGGAACAGGGCAAGGCCAGCCCCAGCATTTT. Full variable domain (outside the CDR3, taken from reference TRBV2 and TRBJ1-5): EPEVTQTPSHQVTQMGQEVILRCVPISNHLYFYWYRQILGQKVEFLVSFYNNEISEKSEIFDDQFSVERPDGSNFTLKIRSTKLEDSAMYFCASGTGQGQPQHFGDGTRLSIL.

The chain joins TRBV6-2 or TRBV6-3 to TRBJ1-5, with D maybe TRBD1 (6 bases). The V end lost 8 bases, the J end lost 2 bases, and 19 bases lay between the germline ends. CDR1 is MNHEY and CDR2 is SVGEGT in the germline V gene. CDR3 length equals 16 residues. The CDR3 DNA reads TGTGCCAGCGAGACCGGGACAAGGTTTGGCAATCAGCCCCAGCATTTT. Its translation is CASETGTRFGNQPQHF.

The V gene is TRBV10-3, the J gene TRBJ2-1; 9 bases map to TRBD2. J was trimmed by 6 bases and V by 5 bases; bases with no gene match: 8. Germline assignment: CDR1 ENHRY and CDR2 SYGVKD. The CDR3 spans 15 residues. The CDR3 coding sequence is TGTGCCATCAGTCGTCCAGGCGGGAGGGTCAATGAGCAGTTCTTC. The encoded protein is CAISRPGGRVNEQFF.

CDR3 sequence reads: CASRPLLASGANVLTF. In nucleotides, the CDR3 is TGTGCCAGCAGGCCTCTTCTAGCGTCTGGGGCCAACGTCCTGACTTTC. The chain has TRBV7-3 and TRBJ2-6; TRBD2 is a possible D gene (6 bases). This CDR3 is built from 16 residues. The V gene lost 6 bases and the J gene lost 1 base, with 13 bases spanning the gap. CDR1 SGHTA and CDR2 FQGTGA come from the germline V gene.

V and J are TRBV10-3 and TRBJ2-7; D is possibly TRBD2 (6 bases). Germline V gene lookup returns CDR1 ENHRY and CDR2 SYGVKD. This CDR3 is 16 amino acids long. V lost 8 bases and J lost 3, with 23 bases in between. The DNA of the CDR3 is TGTGCCATCTCCCCTGGGGGGAGGCGAACCTTCTACGAGCAGTACTTC. Its translation is CAISPGGRRTFYEQYF.